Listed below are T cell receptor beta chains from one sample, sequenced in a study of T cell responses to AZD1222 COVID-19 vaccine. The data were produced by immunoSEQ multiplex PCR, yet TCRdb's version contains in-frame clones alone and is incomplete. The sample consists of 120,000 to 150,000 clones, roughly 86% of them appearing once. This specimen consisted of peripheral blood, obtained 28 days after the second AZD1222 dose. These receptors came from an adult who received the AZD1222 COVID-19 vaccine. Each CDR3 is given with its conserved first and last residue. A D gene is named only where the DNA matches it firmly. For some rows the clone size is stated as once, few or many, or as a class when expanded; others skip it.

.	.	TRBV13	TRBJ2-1	TGTGCCAGCAGCCAGTTAGCTTACAATGAGCAGTTCTTC	CASSQLAYNEQFF
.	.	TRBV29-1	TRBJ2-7	TGCAGCGTTGAAGTTGGGGGGGAGCAGTACTTC	CSVEVGGEQYF
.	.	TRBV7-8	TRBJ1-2	TGTGCCAGCAGCTTACCGACAGTGCTTGGGCTTACCTTC	CASSLPTVLGLTF
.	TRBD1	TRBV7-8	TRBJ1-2	TGTGCCAGCAGCTTAGAAACGACAGGGCGATTCGGCTACACCTTC	CASSLETTGRFGYTF
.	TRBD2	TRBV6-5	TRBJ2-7	TGTGCCAGTAGGACTAGCGGGGGCTACGAGCAGTACTTC	CASRTSGGYEQYF
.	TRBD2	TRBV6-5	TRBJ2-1	TGTGCCAGCACCCCGGGAGGGACATACAATGAGCAGTTCTTC	CASTPGGTYNEQFF
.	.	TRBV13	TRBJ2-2	TGTGCCAGCAGCCTCCCTCTTCCCGGGGAGCTGTTTTTT	CASSLPLPGELFF
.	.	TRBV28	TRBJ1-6	TGTGCCAGCAATGGGGGGCGGGGGAATTCACCCCTCCACTTT	CASNGGRGNSPLHF
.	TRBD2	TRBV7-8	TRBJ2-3	TGTGCCAGCAGCTCGAGCGGGAGTGTGGGTACGCAGTATTTT	CASSSSGSVGTQYF
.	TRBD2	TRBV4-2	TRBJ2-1	TGTGCCAGCAGCCAGGCCGGGACTAGCGGAGCCAATGAGCAGTTCTTC	CASSQAGTSGANEQFF
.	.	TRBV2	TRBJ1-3	TGTGCCAGCAGTCCCGAAGGCTTTGGAGGAAACACCATATATTTT	CASSPEGFGGNTIYF
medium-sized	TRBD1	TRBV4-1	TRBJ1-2	TGCGCCAGCAGCCACCCCGGGACAGGGCGCTATGGCTACACCTTC	CASSHPGTGRYGYTF
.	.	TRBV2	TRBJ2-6	TGTGCCAGCAGTGGCAGCGTCGCTGGGGCCAACGTCCTGACTTTC	CASSGSVAGANVLTF
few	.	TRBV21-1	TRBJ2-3	TGTGCCAGCAGCAAGGTACTGGAACTTAGCACAGATACGCAGTATTTT	CASSKVLELSTDTQYF
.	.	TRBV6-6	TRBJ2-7	TGTGCCAGCAGTTACTCGTGGGATAGAAAAGGCGAGCAGTACTTC	CASSYSWDRKGEQYF
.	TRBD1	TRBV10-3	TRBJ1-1	TGTGCCATCAGTGAGTCGGGACAGGGGGCGTCTGAAGCTTTCTTT	CAISESGQGASEAFF
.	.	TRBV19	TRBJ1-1	TGTGCCAGTGGCGTAGCTATGAACACTGAAGCTTTCTTT	CASGVAMNTEAFF
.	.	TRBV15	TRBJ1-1	TGTGCCACCAGCAGTGGCGACTCAAACACTGAAGCTTTCTTT	CATSSGDSNTEAFF
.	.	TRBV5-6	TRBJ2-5	TGTGCCAGCAGCTCGACGGAGACCCAGTACTTC	CASSSTETQYF
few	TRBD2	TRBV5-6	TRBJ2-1	TGTGCCAGCACGGCCAGCGGGACGTACAATGAGCAGTTCTTC	CASTASGTYNEQFF
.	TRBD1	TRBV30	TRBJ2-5	TGTGCCTGGAGTGAGGGGGCGGCCCGCAGGGGGACCCAGTACTTC	CAWSEGAARRGTQYF
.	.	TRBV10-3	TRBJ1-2	TGTGCCATCAGTGAGTCAGAGGGGGGGAGCTATGGCTACACCTTC	CAISESEGGSYGYTF
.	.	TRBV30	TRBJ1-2	TGTGCCTGGAACACAGGGTTCTATGGCTACACCTTC	CAWNTGFYGYTF
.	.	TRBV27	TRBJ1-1	TGTGCCAGCAGTGGGTGGGCCAACACTGAAGCTTTCTTT	CASSGWANTEAFF
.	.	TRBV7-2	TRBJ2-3	TGTGCCAGCAGCTCCCTGCGCCACTCTAGCACAGATACGCAGTATTTT	CASSSLRHSSTDTQYF
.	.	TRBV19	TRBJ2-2	TGTGCCAGTAGTTCCCCAGGGGAAGTCGGGGAGCTGTTTTTT	CASSSPGEVGELFF
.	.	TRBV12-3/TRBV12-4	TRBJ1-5	TGTGCCAGCAGTACAACAGGGTTCGCGCCCCAGCATTTT	CASSTTGFAPQHF
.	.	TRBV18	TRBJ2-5	TGTGCCAGCTCACCTCTGAGGGGCGGAGAGACCCAGTACTTC	CASSPLRGGETQYF
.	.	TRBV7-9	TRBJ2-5	TGTGCCAGCAGCTTGGTTACGGGGGAGACCCAGTACTTC	CASSLVTGETQYF
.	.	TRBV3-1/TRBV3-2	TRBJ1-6	TGTGCCAGCAGCCAAGCTGGGTCCGGGTATAATTCACCCCTCCACTTT	CASSQAGSGYNSPLHF
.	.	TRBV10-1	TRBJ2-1	TGCGCCAGCAGTGAAGGGGGACCCTCCTACAATGAGCAGTTCTTC	CASSEGGPSYNEQFF
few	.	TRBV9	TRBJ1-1	TGTGCCAGCAGCGGGACCATAAACACTGAAGCTTTCTTT	CASSGTINTEAFF
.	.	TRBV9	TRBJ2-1	TGTGCCAGCAGCGATTTCCGAAGGGATGAGCAGTTCTTC	CASSDFRRDEQFF
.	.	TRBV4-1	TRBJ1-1	TGCGCCAGCAGCCAAGAAGGTCAGATGAACACTGAAGCTTTCTTT	CASSQEGQMNTEAFF
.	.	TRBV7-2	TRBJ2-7	TGTGCCAGCAGCCTACAACAGGGAGGGCCCTACGAGCAGTACTTC	CASSLQQGGPYEQYF
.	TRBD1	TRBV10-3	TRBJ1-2	TGTGCCATCAGTGCAGAAATACAGGGGGTGGGCTATGGCTACACCTTC	CAISAEIQGVGYGYTF
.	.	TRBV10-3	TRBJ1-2	TGTGCCATCAGTGAGGAGAGGGGTTATGGCTACACCTTC	CAISEERGYGYTF
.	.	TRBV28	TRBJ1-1	TGTGCCAGCAGTTCACCCTTGGGCCCGTCGAACACTGAAGCTTTCTTT	CASSSPLGPSNTEAFF
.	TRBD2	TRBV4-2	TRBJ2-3	TGTGCCAGCAGCCAAGATCTAGTGCTAGCGGCAAGCACAGATACGCAGTATTTT	CASSQDLVLAASTDTQYF
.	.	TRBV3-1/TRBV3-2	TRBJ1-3	TGTGCCACCCGAGGGGACACTGGAAACACCATATATTTT	CATRGDTGNTIYF
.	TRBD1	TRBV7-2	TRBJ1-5	TGTGCCAGCAGCCTCGGACAGGGTCAGCCCCAGCATTTT	CASSLGQGQPQHF
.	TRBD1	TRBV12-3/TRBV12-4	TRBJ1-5	TGTGCCAGCAGAGGGGGCTTTCAGCCCCAGCATTTT	CASRGGFQPQHF
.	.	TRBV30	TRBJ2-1	TGTGCCTGGTCGAAGCGGCCCTCCTACAATGAGCAGTTCTTC	CAWSKRPSYNEQFF
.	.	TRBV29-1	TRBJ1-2	TGCAGCATCCCCCCGGGCCTGGGCGCCTCTAACTATGGCTACACCTTC	CSIPPGLGASNYGYTF
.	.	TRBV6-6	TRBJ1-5	TGTGCCAGCAGTTACAGCCATAGCAATCAGCCCCAGCATTTT	CASSYSHSNQPQHF
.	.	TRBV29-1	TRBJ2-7	TGCAGCGTCCAGGTGTGGGGGGACCGGAGTTGGGAGCAGTACTTC	CSVQVWGDRSWEQYF
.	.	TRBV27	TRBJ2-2	TGTGCCAGCAGTTTTTGGGGCTTCGGTGGGACCGGGGAGCTGTTTTTT	CASSFWGFGGTGELFF
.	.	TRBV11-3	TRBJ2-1	TGTGCCAGCAGCTTAGGGGGCATCTACAATGAGCAGTTCTTC	CASSLGGIYNEQFF
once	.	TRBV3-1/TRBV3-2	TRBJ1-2	TGTGCCAGCAGCCACCAGGACCTCTATGGCTACACCTTC	CASSHQDLYGYTF
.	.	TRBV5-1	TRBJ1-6	TGCGCCAGCAGCTTGGAAACGGTATCACCCCTCCACTTT	CASSLETVSPLHF
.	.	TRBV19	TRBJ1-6	TGTGCCAGTAGTATTGATACAGGGACGGGTGGATCACCCCTCCACTTT	CASSIDTGTGGSPLHF
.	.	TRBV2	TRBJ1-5	TGTGCCAGCAGTCATGACCCCAATAGCAATCAGCCCCAGCATTTT	CASSHDPNSNQPQHF
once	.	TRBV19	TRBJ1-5	TGTGCCAGTAGTAGAGGGGGGTTGGATCAGCCCCAGCATTTT	CASSRGGLDQPQHF